This paragraph reports one TCR beta chain. The germline CDR1 and CDR2 sequences are LGHDT and YNNKEL (reference sequence). V lost 0 bases to trimming and J lost 0 bases, with 16 bases between them. The CDR3 covers 18 residues. This entry comes from a study of blood T cell repertoires in COVID-19. Looking at the study overall: In each case, the material was cDNA or gDNA derived from T cells, B-cell-depleted T cells, or PBMCs.

Here immunoSEQ multiplex PCR was the method, and the copy in TCRdb shows in-frame clones only, minus some. The table records around 200,000 clones, more than 80% of them present only once. What was sequenced was peripheral blood. The chain couples TRBV3-1 (or the pseudogene TRBV3-2) to TRBJ2-3; D might be TRBD2 (6 bases). This receptor was identified in a human donor in a cohort sampled during active COVID-19. The CDR3 reads CASSQDGGVPTSTDTQYF. CDR3 DNA: TGTGCCAGCAGCCAAGACGGGGGTGTTCCAACTAGCACAGATACGCAGTATTTT.